The 25 T cell receptor beta chains in this list originate from one sample, sequenced in a study of PD-1 blockade in classical Hodgkin lymphoma. Repertoires were generated with immunoSEQ multiplex PCR, while TCRdb's copy carries only in-frame clones and drops some. The table has roughly 17,000 clones, roughly 85% seen once; the top ten hold 13%. This sample's time point: cycle 4 day 1 (C4D1), after more than five weeks of nivolumab. Relapse after autologous stem cell transplantation occurred in every patient, and brentuximab vedotin exposure varied. Material: peripheral blood mononuclear cells (PBMCs), obtained before the fourth cycle of nivolumab. These receptors came from a human donor with classical Hodgkin lymphoma.

The chain joins TRBV6-1 to TRBJ1-2; D not resolved. CDR1 and CDR2 (germline): MNHNS, SASEGT. V lost 3 bases, J lost 0 bases, and 8 bases lay in between. The CDR3 sequence is 14 residues long. The CDR3 spells CASSDHRANYGYTF. CDR3 DNA: TGTGCCAGCAGTGACCACCGGGCTAACTATGGCTACACCTTC.

V usage is TRBV6-6 and J usage is TRBJ2-5; the D gene is possibly TRBD1 (5 bases). This CDR3 is 13 amino acids long. In germline, CDR1 is MNHNY, CDR2 SVGAGI (reference sequence). Trimming cost V 5 bases and J 1 base, with 8 bases left between them. CDR3 nucleotide sequence: TGTGCCAGCAGTGACAGCGTCCAAGAGACCCAGTACTTC. Its translation: CASSDSVQETQYF.

This chain uses TRBV7-3 with TRBJ2-1; 9 positions agree with TRBD2. The CDR3 covers 15 residues. Trimming cost V 2 bases and J 2 bases; bases outside gene matches: 1. Per the germline V gene, CDR1 is SGHTA and CDR2 is FQGTGA. The CDR3 protein is CASSLAGGPYNEQFF. The CDR3 DNA reads as TGTGCCAGCAGCTTAGCGGGGGGGCCCTACAATGAGCAGTTCTTC.

The rearrangement links TRBV7-9 to TRBJ1-1; 7 positions match TRBD1. Trimming took 3 bases from V and 6 from J; bases not matched to a gene: 10. The CDR3 length is 15 residues. Germline V CDR1 and CDR2: SEHNR, FQNEAQ (reference sequence). CDR3 sequence reads: CASSFTGRGYPEAFF. The CDR3 nucleotides read TGTGCCAGCAGCTTCACCGGCAGGGGGTATCCTGAAGCTTTCTTT. Looking up the rest from reference TRBV7-9 and TRBJ1-1 gives the full variable domain: DTGVSQNPRHKITKRGQNVTFRCDPISEHNRLYWYRQTLGQGPEFLTYFQNEAQLEKSRLLSDRFSAERPKGSFSTLEIQRTEQGDSAMYLCASSFTGRGYPEAFFGQGTRLTVV.

The count of this clone is one. The V gene is TRBV5-1, the J gene TRBJ2-5; TRBD1 matches at 9 bases. The V segment lost 4 bases and the J segment 5 bases; nucleotides outside the gene matches: 9. The CDR3 is 15 amino acids. Germline V gene sequence: CDR1 SGHRS, CDR2 YFSETQ. The CDR3 DNA reads as TGCGCCAGCAGCCCGGGGACAGGGAGGAGTGAGACCCAGTACTTC. It specifies CASSPGTGRSETQYF.

The chain carries TRBV2 and TRBJ1-1; 8 bases agree with TRBD1. CDR1 SNHLY and CDR2 FYNNEI come from the germline V gene. The CDR3 is 15 amino acids. J lost 0 bases, V lost 2 bases, and 2 bases had no gene match. The CDR3 sequence: CASSERTGLNTEAFF. CDR3 in DNA: TGTGCCAGCAGTGAAAGGACAGGGTTGAACACTGAAGCTTTCTTT. Supplemented by reference TRBV2 and TRBJ1-1, the full variable domain reads EPEVTQTPSHQVTQMGQEVILRCVPISNHLYFYWYRQILGQKVEFLVSFYNNEISEKSEIFDDQFSVERPDGSNFTLKIRSTKLEDSAMYFCASSERTGLNTEAFFGQGTRLTVV.

The V gene is TRBV4-1, the J gene TRBJ1-2; 8 nucleotides line up with TRBD1. The CDR3 is made up of 16 amino acids. Per the germline V gene, CDR1 is MGHRA and CDR2 is YSYEKL. J lost 4 bases, V lost 7 bases, and 14 bases had no gene match. The CDR3 DNA reads TGCGCCAGCAAAAAATTAGGACAGGGATACAGCTATGGCTACACCTTC. It yields the protein CASKKLGQGYSYGYTF.

This clone was recorded only once. This sequence joins TRBV5-1 and TRBJ2-3; 8 bases match TRBD2. CDR3 size: 15 residues. Unmatched junction bases numbered 8, after V lost 4 bases and J lost 4 bases. In germline, CDR1 is SGHRS, CDR2 YFSETQ. In DNA form, the CDR3 reads TGCGCCAGCAGCCCGGGACTAGGGGAGTCAGATACGCAGTATTTT. Translating it yields CASSPGLGESDTQYF.

The V gene is TRBV6-4, the J gene TRBJ2-7, with a possible D match to TRBD2 (7 bases). Germline CDR1 is MRHNA and CDR2 is SNTAGT. This CDR3 comprises 16 residues. Trimming cost V 6 bases and J 3 bases, with 21 bases left between them. CDR3 loop: CASRNRIGGALYEQYF. The CDR3, as DNA: TGTGCCAGCAGGAACCGCATAGGGGGGGCTCTCTACGAGCAGTACTTC.

The V gene is TRBV5-1, the J gene TRBJ1-4; 8 bases fit TRBD1. CDR1 and CDR2 (germline): SGHRS, YFSETQ. The CDR3 contains 16 residues. The V gene end was trimmed by 4 bases and the J gene end by 0 bases; junction bases not matched to a gene: 5. CDR3 sequence reads: CASSPGTGSTNEKLFF. Written as DNA, the CDR3 is TGCGCCAGCAGCCCGGGGACAGGATCAACTAATGAAAAACTGTTTTTT.

V gene TRBV27 combines with J gene TRBJ2-5; 7 bases are a match to TRBD1. The CDR3 is made up of 14 amino acids. The germline V gene has CDR1 MNHEY and CDR2 SMNVEV (reference sequence). V dropped 5 bases and J dropped 4; count of bases not matched to a gene: 7. The CDR3 DNA reads as TGTGCCAGCAGTCCGGGACAGATGTTAGAGACCCAGTACTTC. Protein: CASSPGQMLETQYF.

The V call is TRBV5-1, the J call TRBJ2-7; 11 nucleotides match TRBD1. Per the germline V gene, CDR1 is SGHRS and CDR2 is YFSETQ. The V segment lost 4 bases and the J segment 4 bases; nucleotides outside the gene matches: 4. The CDR3 is made up of 14 amino acids. CDR3 DNA: TGCGCCAGCAGCACAGGACAGGGGGCGTACGAGCAGTACTTC. The encoded protein is CASSTGQGAYEQYF. The full variable domain, its missing parts supplied by reference TRBV5-1 and TRBJ2-7, is KAGVTQTPRYLIKTRGQQVTLSCSPISGHRSVSWYQQTPGQGLQFLFEYFSETQRNKGNFPGRFSGRQFSNSRSEMNVSTLELGDSALYLCASSTGQGAYEQYFGPGTRLTVT.

The genes are TRBV7-9 and TRBJ2-3, with D hard to call. The CDR3 sequence is 14 residues long. Germline V CDR1 and CDR2: SEHNR, FQNEAQ (reference sequence). The V end was cut by 1 base, the J end by 4 bases, with 9 bases between. The CDR3 protein is CASSLGVDPDTQYF. The CDR3 coding sequence is TGTGCCAGCAGCTTAGGGGTCGACCCAGATACGCAGTATTTT.

The CDR3 nucleotides read TGTGCCAGCAGCCAAGAAGGGGTTGGTGGCCAGCCCCAGCATTTT. Its protein product is CASSQEGVGGQPQHF. The chain is built from TRBV4-2 and TRBJ1-5, with D perhaps matching TRBD1 (5 bases). The V gene lost 0 bases and the J gene lost 7 bases, with 13 bases spanning the gap. Looked up from germline, CDR1 is LGHNA and CDR2 is YNFKEQ. The CDR3 extends over 15 amino acids.

The rearrangement uses TRBV6-6 and TRBJ2-2; D perhaps matches TRBD2 (7 bases). This CDR3 comprises 14 residues. V lost 7 bases to trimming and J lost 5 bases, with 14 bases between them. The germline gives CDR1 MNHNY, CDR2 SVGAGI (reference sequence). CDR3 protein: CASIGGQGTGELFF. The CDR3 nucleotides are TGTGCCAGCATCGGGGGGCAGGGAACCGGGGAGCTGTTTTTT.

V is TRBV6-1 and J is TRBJ1-1; D possibly corresponds to TRBD1 (5 bases). Between the trimmed V and J ends, which lost 6 bases and 11 bases, there was a span of 13 bases. The CDR3 is made up of 11 amino acids. The V gene's germline CDR1 is MNHNS and CDR2 SASEGT. The CDR3 DNA sequence: TGTGCCAGCAGCCCGCAGGGTACCGCTTTCTTT. Residues: CASSPQGTAFF.

V gene TRBV6-6 combines with J gene TRBJ2-5; 7 bases agree with TRBD1. J was trimmed by 3 bases and V by 6 bases; bases with no gene match: 10. Per the germline V gene, CDR1 is MNHNY and CDR2 is SVGAGI (reference sequence). The CDR3 has 15 amino acids. CDR3 nucleotides: TGTGCCAGCAGACTTACAGGGGCTGGGGAAGAGACCCAGTACTTC. The encoded protein is CASRLTGAGEETQYF.

This sequence joins TRBV19 and TRBJ2-7; 11 bases align to TRBD2. Germline loops: CDR1 LNHDA, CDR2 SQIVND (reference sequence). This CDR3 comprises 19 residues. Germline trimming cut 3 bases from V and 0 bases from J; bases unmatched to any gene: 13. The CDR3 sequence is CASSILTLAGEALSYEQYF. DNA for the CDR3: TGTGCCAGTAGTATCCTGACACTAGCGGGGGAAGCCCTCTCCTACGAGCAGTACTTC.

The rearrangement links TRBV5-1 to TRBJ1-6, with 7 positions matching TRBD1. Germline V gives CDR1 SGHRS, CDR2 YFSETQ. V lost 2 bases to trimming and J lost 5 bases; unmatched junction nucleotides: 10. The length of the CDR3 is 17 residues. The CDR3 sequence is CASSFRAAGTDNSPLHF. Here the CDR3 DNA reads TGCGCCAGCAGCTTTCGGGCGGCCGGGACAGATAATTCACCCCTCCACTTT.

V and J are TRBV9 and TRBJ2-3, with 10 bases identical to TRBD2. Germline V gives CDR1 SGDLS, CDR2 YYNGEE. V dropped 1 base and J dropped 4; count of bases not matched to a gene: 9. This CDR3 comprises 17 residues. DNA for the CDR3: TGTGCCAGCAGCGTAAGGTCTACTAGCGGGGCCTCAGATACGCAGTATTTT. This codes for CASSVRSTSGASDTQYF.

The V gene is TRBV2, the J gene TRBJ1-2; D uncertain. This CDR3 is 13 amino acids long. V was shortened by 1 base and J by 8 bases, with 11 bases between the two germline ends. Germline V gives CDR1 SNHLY, CDR2 FYNNEI. Written as DNA, the CDR3 is TGTGCCAGCAGTGAAGGAGGCTTCGGGGGCTACACCTTC. It is translated as CASSEGGFGGYTF.

The chain recombines TRBV6-5 with TRBJ2-7, with 7 bases fitting TRBD1. With V trimmed by 6 bases and J by 3 bases, 11 bases remained unmatched. Per germline, CDR1 MNHEY and CDR2 SVGAGI. The CDR3 consists of 15 residues. The chain's CDR3 is CASRTGVGPSYEQYF. The CDR3 region has the DNA TGTGCCAGCAGAACAGGGGTAGGACCCAGCTACGAGCAGTACTTC.

The V gene is TRBV5-1, the J gene TRBJ1-4; 7 bases match TRBD1. Trimming took 4 bases from V and 3 from J; bases not matched to a gene: 6. CDR1 and CDR2 (germline): SGHRS, YFSETQ. The CDR3 has 15 amino acids. The CDR3 sequence: CASSRQGQPNEKLFF. In DNA form, the CDR3 reads TGCGCCAGCAGCAGGCAGGGACAGCCTAATGAAAAACTGTTTTTT.

The chain combines TRBV6-5 with TRBJ1-2, with a tentative D call TRBD1 (6 bases). Deletions cut 2 bases from V and 7 bases from J, with 14 bases between. The CDR3 has 14 amino acids. The V gene's germline CDR1 is MNHEY and CDR2 SVGAGI. Here the CDR3 DNA reads TGTGCCAGCAGTTACGGGCAGGGGCCGAGTGGCTACACCTTC. This translates into CASSYGQGPSGYTF.

The sample holds one count of this clone. The chain is built from TRBV25-1 and TRBJ2-1; no firm D call. Germline CDR1 reads MGHDK; CDR2 reads SYGVNS. This CDR3 contains 11 residues. V was clipped by 10 bases and J by 10 bases, with 14 bases between them. The CDR3: CATSGAWEQFF. CDR3 DNA sequence: TGTGCCACCTCCGGAGCTTGGGAGCAGTTCTTC.